Listed below are T cell receptor beta chains from one sample, sequenced in a study of shared clonotypes between healthy human individuals. Clones were read by immunoSEQ multiplex PCR, and TCRdb kept only the in-frame ones, dropping some. This table holds about 1 million clones, around 74% found once. What was sequenced was memory CD4+ T cells sorted from blood. The receptors originated from a man in his late teens or twenties in good health. CDR3s include the opening cysteine and the closing phenylalanine or tryptophan. A D gene is named only where the DNA matches it firmly. Size values are once, few and many counts, or a class for expanded clones, and some rows have none.

CDR3 DNA: TGCGCCAGCAGCCTAGGTGGAGTAGGGGTAGATACGCAGTATTTT; CDR3 protein: CASSLGGVGVDTQYF; J gene: TRBJ2-3; D gene: NA; clone size: few; V gene: TRBV4-3
CDR3 DNA: TGTGCCAGCAGTCCGACAGGGGCGAACACCGGGGAGCTGTTTTTT; CDR3 protein: CASSPTGANTGELFF; J gene: TRBJ2-2; D gene: TRBD1; clone size: NA; V gene: TRBV2
CDR3 DNA: TGTGCCAGCAGTGAATATGCCAGGACCGGTCAAGAGACCCAGTACTTC; CDR3 protein: CASSEYARTGQETQYF; J gene: TRBJ2-5; D gene: NA; clone size: NA; V gene: TRBV25-1
CDR3 DNA: TGTGCCAGCAGAAGGACAGGGGTTGTGGGCTACGAGCAGTACTTC; CDR3 protein: CASRRTGVVGYEQYF; J gene: TRBJ2-7; D gene: TRBD1; clone size: NA; V gene: TRBV27
CDR3 DNA: TGTGCCAGCAGCCCCCCGACAGGAACCTACGAGCAGTACTTC; CDR3 protein: CASSPPTGTYEQYF; J gene: TRBJ2-7; D gene: NA; clone size: NA; V gene: TRBV25-1
CDR3 DNA: TGCGCCAGCGGAAGGGGACTAGCGGGAGTTGTAGATACGCAGTATTTT; CDR3 protein: CASGRGLAGVVDTQYF; J gene: TRBJ2-3; D gene: TRBD2; clone size: NA; V gene: TRBV5-1
CDR3 DNA: TGCGCCAGCAGCTCCGGGACAGGGTTGACCTACGAGCAGTACTTC; CDR3 protein: CASSSGTGLTYEQYF; J gene: TRBJ2-7; D gene: TRBD1; clone size: NA; V gene: TRBV5-1
CDR3 DNA: TGTGCCAGCAGCACCTCCGGGCCCTATGGCTACACCTTC; CDR3 protein: CASSTSGPYGYTF; J gene: TRBJ1-2; D gene: NA; clone size: NA; V gene: TRBV7-8
CDR3 DNA: TGCGCCAGCAGCCCCCAGGGACAGGGGGTCGGAGGCTACACCTTC; CDR3 protein: CASSPQGQGVGGYTF; J gene: TRBJ1-2; D gene: TRBD1; clone size: NA; V gene: TRBV4-1
CDR3 DNA: TGTGCCAGCAGGCGACAGGCCGCCAATCAGCCCCAGCATTTT; CDR3 protein: CASRRQAANQPQHF; J gene: TRBJ1-5; D gene: NA; clone size: NA; V gene: TRBV2
CDR3 DNA: TGTGCCAGCAGTTACGGGGGTCCTAGTGAAAAACTGTTTTTT; CDR3 protein: CASSYGGPSEKLFF; J gene: TRBJ1-4; D gene: NA; clone size: few; V gene: TRBV6-6
CDR3 DNA: TGTGCCTGGAGTAGCAGACAGCCCCAGCATTTT; CDR3 protein: CAWSSRQPQHF; J gene: TRBJ1-5; D gene: NA; clone size: NA; V gene: TRBV30
CDR3 DNA: TGTGCCAGCAGCTCGCTCGGGAACACTGAAGCTTTCTTT; CDR3 protein: CASSSLGNTEAFF; J gene: TRBJ1-1; D gene: NA; clone size: NA; V gene: TRBV5-4
CDR3 DNA: TGTGCCAGCTCACTAACAGGAGGCGATCAGCCCCAGCATTTT; CDR3 protein: CASSLTGGDQPQHF; J gene: TRBJ1-5; D gene: NA; clone size: few; V gene: TRBV18
CDR3 DNA: TGCGCCAGCAGCTTCGGACAGGGCCTATACGATGGCTACACCTTC; CDR3 protein: CASSFGQGLYDGYTF; J gene: TRBJ1-2; D gene: TRBD1; clone size: NA; V gene: TRBV5-1
CDR3 DNA: TGCGCCAGCAGCTTAGACCGTTTCACTGAAGCTTTCTTT; CDR3 protein: CASSLDRFTEAFF; J gene: TRBJ1-1; D gene: NA; clone size: NA; V gene: TRBV5-1
CDR3 DNA: TGTGCCAGCAGCTTGGGTAGTTCGAGCGGAGAGACCCAGTACTTC; CDR3 protein: CASSLGSSSGETQYF; J gene: TRBJ2-5; D gene: NA; clone size: NA; V gene: TRBV7-9
CDR3 DNA: TGTGCCAGTGAGAACAGGGGTAAGCCTGGGGCCAACGTCCTGACTTTC; CDR3 protein: CASENRGKPGANVLTF; J gene: TRBJ2-6; D gene: TRBD1; clone size: NA; V gene: TRBV19
CDR3 DNA: TGTGCTAGCAGCTTGGGAGACGGGAGCTCCTACGAGCAGTACTTC; CDR3 protein: CASSLGDGSSYEQYF; J gene: TRBJ2-7; D gene: NA; clone size: NA; V gene: TRBV7-7
CDR3 DNA: TGTGCCAGCAGCTTGGGGGCCGGGGCAGGCACAGATACGCAGTATTTT; CDR3 protein: CASSLGAGAGTDTQYF; J gene: TRBJ2-3; D gene: NA; clone size: NA; V gene: TRBV5-4
CDR3 DNA: TGTGCCAGCAGTCGACAGGGGGCAACCTACGAGCAGTACTTC; CDR3 protein: CASSRQGATYEQYF; J gene: TRBJ2-7; D gene: TRBD1; clone size: NA; V gene: TRBV6-1
CDR3 DNA: TGCGCCAGCAGCCAGGCCGGCCAGGGAGACTACGAGCAGTACTTC; CDR3 protein: CASSQAGQGDYEQYF; J gene: TRBJ2-7; D gene: NA; clone size: NA; V gene: TRBV5-1
CDR3 DNA: TGTGCCAGCAGATCGACAGAGGGGACAGTAAACTACGAGCAGTACTTC; CDR3 protein: CASRSTEGTVNYEQYF; J gene: TRBJ2-7; D gene: TRBD1; clone size: NA; V gene: TRBV7-9
CDR3 DNA: TGTGCCAGCAGGGACAGTTTAGCCAAAAACATTCAGTACTTC; CDR3 protein: CASRDSLAKNIQYF; J gene: TRBJ2-4; D gene: TRBD1; clone size: NA; V gene: TRBV19
CDR3 DNA: TGCGCCAGCAGCCAAGATTCCGGACTAGCGGGAGGGGACAATGAGCAGTTCTTC; CDR3 protein: CASSQDSGLAGGDNEQFF; J gene: TRBJ2-1; D gene: TRBD2; clone size: many; V gene: TRBV4-1
CDR3 DNA: TGTGCCAGCAGCGTCAGACAGGGTGGGAGCACCGGGGAGCTGTTTTTT; CDR3 protein: CASSVRQGGSTGELFF; J gene: TRBJ2-2; D gene: TRBD1; clone size: NA; V gene: TRBV16
CDR3 DNA: TGTGCCAGCAGCGGATCAGGGGCTGCGGGCACCGGGGAGCTGTTTTTT; CDR3 protein: CASSGSGAAGTGELFF; J gene: TRBJ2-2; D gene: NA; clone size: NA; V gene: TRBV5-8
CDR3 DNA: TGTGCCAGCAAGGGGACTAGCCAAGTAGATACGCAGTATTTT; CDR3 protein: CASKGTSQVDTQYF; J gene: TRBJ2-3; D gene: TRBD2; clone size: NA; V gene: TRBV6-1
CDR3 DNA: TGTGCCAGCTCACCAACACTAGCGGGAGTAGAGCAGTTCTTC; CDR3 protein: CASSPTLAGVEQFF; J gene: TRBJ2-1; D gene: TRBD2; clone size: NA; V gene: TRBV18
CDR3 DNA: TGTGCCAGCAGGGAGGGACAGGGCGGTGAAAAACTGTTTTTT; CDR3 protein: CASREGQGGEKLFF; J gene: TRBJ1-4; D gene: TRBD1; clone size: NA; V gene: TRBV6-6
CDR3 DNA: TGTGCCAGCAGCGGGACTAGCGCTTCGAACACCGGGGAGCTGTTTTTT; CDR3 protein: CASSGTSASNTGELFF; J gene: TRBJ2-2; D gene: TRBD2; clone size: NA; V gene: TRBV9
CDR3 DNA: TGTGCCAGCTCACCACTGGGGAAGTCTGAAGCTTTCTTT; CDR3 protein: CASSPLGKSEAFF; J gene: TRBJ1-1; D gene: NA; clone size: few; V gene: TRBV18
CDR3 DNA: TGTGCCAGCAGAGCGGGAGTTGGGAGTGAGCAGTTCTTC; CDR3 protein: CASRAGVGSEQFF; J gene: TRBJ2-1; D gene: TRBD2; clone size: NA; V gene: TRBV2
CDR3 DNA: TGTGCCAGCAGCTTAGCGCGAGTGGAGGGAGCTAATGAAAAACTGTTTTTT; CDR3 protein: CASSLARVEGANEKLFF; J gene: TRBJ1-4; D gene: NA; clone size: NA; V gene: TRBV7-2
CDR3 DNA: TGTGCCAGCAGCCAAGCCACCCACGGGAGCTCCTACGAGCAGTACTTC; CDR3 protein: CASSQATHGSSYEQYF; J gene: TRBJ2-7; D gene: NA; clone size: NA; V gene: TRBV14